In its sample, the clone carrying this T cell receptor (beta chain) was seen many times. This record comes from a study of kidney transplant recipient with SARS-CoV-2 infection. Trimming stripped 0 bases from V and 6 bases from J, with 14 bases between. The germline CDR1 and CDR2 sequences are ENHRY and SYGVKD. The CDR3 runs to 16 residues. TCRdb re-analysed the reads in MiXCR, keeping a single row per CDR3 protein. In the table there are fewer than 250,000 distinct CDR3 sequences, under 35% of which are singletons. The receptor was isolated from a male patient in his thirties who had COVID-19 and was a kidney transplant recipient. Some T cells may possibly be graft donor cells. The gene calls are TRBV10-3 and TRBJ2-2; TRBD2 might be the D (6 bases). The source material was a blood sample, sampled at baseline and between days 110 and 120 from a kidney transplant recipient. For the CDR3, the DNA is TGTGCCATCAGTGAGTCGAAGGGGACTCCCTCCGGGGAGCTGTTTTTT. This codes for CAISESKGTPSGELFF.